The 5 T cell receptor beta chains reported below all come from one sample, sequenced in a study of radiotherapy plus CTLA-4 blockade in lung cancer. Data came from immunoSEQ multiplex PCR; TCRdb stores just in-frame clones and leaves some out. The profile covers about 78,000 clones, with around 85% appearing a single time and 2% to 2.5% taken by the ten largest. The sequenced sample was peripheral blood, obtained from a patient treated with radiotherapy plus ipilimumab. The receptors were sampled from a human donor with non-small cell lung cancer who had a partial response to radiotherapy plus ipilimumab.

J is TRBJ1-2 and V is TRBV28; the match to TRBD1 covers 12 bases. CDR3 length: 13 amino acids. With 6 bases clipped from V and 12 bases from J, the junction kept 8 bases outside the gene matches. The germline V gene encodes CDR1 MDHEN and CDR2 SYDVKM. CDR3 DNA sequence: TGTGCCAGCAGAATCCGGGACAGGGGGCCCAACACCTTC. Translating it yields CASRIRDRGPNTF.

The rearrangement links TRBV7-2 to TRBJ1-2; D is possibly TRBD1 (5 bases). Germline CDR1 reads SGHTA; CDR2 reads FQGNSA. V was shortened by 1 base and J by 9 bases, with 15 bases between the two germline ends. This CDR3 spans 14 amino acids. CDR3 coding DNA: TGTGCCAGCAGCTTAGGATCTCCGACAGCCCGCTACACCTTC. Its protein is CASSLGSPTARYTF.

The chain recombines TRBV6-6 with TRBJ1-2; 7 nucleotides agree with TRBD1. V lost 8 bases to trimming and J lost 1 base; unmatched junction nucleotides: 4. Germline CDR1 reads MNHNY; CDR2 reads SVGAGI (reference sequence). The CDR3 is 13 residues long. CDR3 sequence (DNA): TGTGCCAGCGAAAGGGACAGTAACTATGGCTACACCTTC. It codes for CASERDSNYGYTF.

J is TRBJ2-5 and V is TRBV9, with a tentative D call TRBD2 (6 bases). V shed 0 bases and J shed 5 bases, with 14 bases lying between them. Germline CDR1 and CDR2: SGDLS and YYNGEE. The CDR3 is made up of 15 amino acids. The CDR3 reads CASSVEGRAGETQYF. In nucleotides, the CDR3 is TGTGCCAGCAGCGTAGAGGGCAGGGCGGGGGAGACCCAGTACTTC.

V usage is TRBV28 and J usage is TRBJ2-7; TRBD2 agrees at 8 bases. Trimming cost V 5 bases and J 4 bases; bases outside gene matches: 4. CDR3 length equals 13 residues. Germline-derived CDR1 and CDR2 are MDHEN and SYDVKM. CDR3 amino acids: CASSPGGTYEQYV. The DNA for the CDR3 is TGTGCCAGCAGTCCGGGAGGGACGTACGAGCAGTACGTC.